This is a list of T cell receptor beta chains from one sample in a study of response to subunit inactivated influenza vaccine. TCRdb reanalysed the RT-PCR reads using MiXCR and keeps one entry per CDR3 protein. The data hold 500,000 or so distinct CDR3 sequences, with 16% observed a single time. Sequences were derived from CD4+ T cells sorted from PBMCs, sampled 23 months after vaccination. These receptors were taken from a man aged 50-75 years who received an inactivated influenza vaccine. Each CDR3 is given with its conserved first and last residue. Each record gives: clone size, D gene, J gene, V gene, CDR3 DNA, CDR3 protein. The D gene is left open where the match is weak. Not every row has a clone size; where given, it reads once, few, many or a size class.

>.|.|TRBJ2-7|TRBV20-1
TGCAGTGCTAGATATCGGCAGGGGCTAAACTACGAGCAGTACTTC
CSARYRQGLNYEQYF
>few|.|TRBJ2-5|TRBV12-2
TGTGCAAGTCGCCGCCCCCGGCGGGCCCAAGAGACCCAGTACTTC
CASRRPRRAQETQYF
>many|.|TRBJ2-5|TRBV5-1
TGCGCCAGCAGCCTGGGGGAATACCAAGAGACCCAGTACTTC
CASSLGEYQETQYF
>.|TRBD1|TRBJ1-2|TRBV20-1
TGCAGTGCTAGTTCGGACAGGGGGATAGCTGCCTATGGCTACACCTTC
CSASSDRGIAAYGYTF
>few|TRBD2|TRBJ2-1|TRBV20-1
TGCAGTGCTAGATCGAAGACTAGCGGGGGGTTAAGGAATGAGCAGTTCTTC
CSARSKTSGGLRNEQFF
>.|TRBD1|TRBJ1-4|TRBV29-1
TGCAGCGTTGAAGACTCCGACAGGGCCCCCGAAAAACTGTTTTTT
CSVEDSDRAPEKLFF
>.|.|TRBJ2-7|TRBV15
TGTGCCACCAGCAGAGATCAGGGTGCCTACGAGCAGTACTTC
CATSRDQGAYEQYF
>.|.|TRBJ2-1|TRBV9
TGTGCCAGCAGCCCCTCCCCCGGGGAAAGCTCCTACAATGAGCAGTTCTTC
CASSPSPGESSYNEQFF
>.|.|TRBJ2-2|TRBV10-3
TGTGCCATCAGGCCCATGGGGACCAACACCGGGGAGCTGTTTTTT
CAIRPMGTNTGELFF
>.|.|TRBJ2-5|TRBV7-9
TGTGCCAGCCAGCGGAGGGTACAAGAGACCCAGTACTTC
CASQRRVQETQYF
>.|TRBD1|TRBJ1-1|TRBV5-1
TGCGCCAGCAGCTACTTGGGGACAGGGTTGAACACTGAAGCTTTCTTT
CASSYLGTGLNTEAFF
>.|.|TRBJ2-7|TRBV7-6
TGTGCCAGCAGCGCCACGGACGGCTCCTACGAGCAGTACTTC
CASSATDGSYEQYF
>few|.|TRBJ1-4|TRBV10-3
TGTGCCATCAGTGAGTCGAAGGTAGGGAGGATGGAAAAACTGTTTTTT
CAISESKVGRMEKLFF
>few|.|TRBJ2-2|TRBV29-1
TGCAGCGTCGGACAAGCCGCGAACACCGGGGAGCTGTTTTTT
CSVGQAANTGELFF
>.|TRBD1|TRBJ2-7|TRBV27
TGTGCCAGCAGTGTGGACAGGGAGGTGGGGGAGCAGTACTTC
CASSVDREVGEQYF
>few|TRBD1|TRBJ1-2|TRBV7-9
TGTGCCAGCAGCTCCGTCATAGGGGGCGCGTCCGGCTACACCTTC
CASSSVIGGASGYTF
>.|.|TRBJ1-1|TRBV6-1
TGTGCCAGCAGAGGCACAAGGAACACTGAAGCTTTCTTT
CASRGTRNTEAFF
>.|TRBD2|TRBJ2-5|TRBV12-3/TRBV12-4
TGTGCCAGCAGCCATAGCGGGAGAGGTGGAGAGACCCAGTACTTC
CASSHSGRGGETQYF
>.|TRBD1|TRBJ2-7|TRBV20-1
TGCAGTGCTAGGGCCAGGGGGCGACACGAGCAGTACTTC
CSARARGRHEQYF
>.|.|TRBJ2-5|TRBV28
TGTGCCAGCAGTTTAGGGTCTAGAAAAGAGACCCAGTACTTC
CASSLGSRKETQYF
>few|TRBD2|TRBJ2-1|TRBV24-1
TGTGCCACCAGTGATGGCGGGAGGGCCGATGAGCAGTTCTTC
CATSDGGRADEQFF
>few|.|TRBJ2-5|TRBV28
TGTGCCAGCAGTTCAGTATCGACCCAGTACTTC
CASSSVSTQYF
>.|TRBD1|TRBJ2-6|TRBV5-1
TGCGCCAGCAGCCTTACAGGGGAAGGGGCCAACGTCCTGACTTTC
CASSLTGEGANVLTF
>many|.|TRBJ1-1|TRBV18
TGTGCCAGCTCATTCGACCTGAACACTGAAGCTTTCTTT
CASSFDLNTEAFF
>few|.|TRBJ1-2|TRBV9
TGTGCCAGCAGCGTAGAATGGGACAAGCATGGCTACACCTTC
CASSVEWDKHGYTF
>few|.|TRBJ2-1|TRBV6-2/TRBV6-3
TGTGCCAGCAGCTCGGACTGGGGAACCTACAATGAGCAGTTCTTC
CASSSDWGTYNEQFF
>many|TRBD1|TRBJ2-6|TRBV4-2
TGTGCCAGCAGTAACCCGGGACAGGGTACTGGGGCCAACGTCCTGACTTTC
CASSNPGQGTGANVLTF
>few|.|TRBJ1-4|TRBV5-1
TGCGCCAGCAGCTTACAGGGCCCCGAAAAACTGTTTTTT
CASSLQGPEKLFF
>.|.|TRBJ2-1|TRBV9
TGTGCCAGCAGCGTAGTTGGGTCCTCCTACAATGAGCAGTTCTTC
CASSVVGSSYNEQFF
>.|TRBD1|TRBJ2-4|TRBV2
TGTGCCAGCAGTGTTCAGAGGACAGGGTTGGGGGCGTCGGGCATTCAGTACTTC
CASSVQRTGLGASGIQYF
>.|TRBD2|TRBJ2-1|TRBV5-1
TGCGCCAGCAGCTTGCTGGGACTAGCGCCCTACAATGAGCAGTTCTTC
CASSLLGLAPYNEQFF
>few|.|TRBJ2-7|TRBV7-2
TGTGCCAGCAGCTTCGGAGAGGGGGCCTACGAGCAGTACTTC
CASSFGEGAYEQYF
>few|.|TRBJ2-5|TRBV11-2
TGTGCCAGCAGCCTCTATGCCCAAGAGACCCAGTACTTC
CASSLYAQETQYF
>.|.|TRBJ2-5|TRBV7-8
TGTGCCAGCAGCAAACGCCATCGATCCTTAGGAAAACAGCAAGAGACCCAGTACTTC
CASSKRHRSLGKQQETQYF
>.|.|TRBJ1-5|TRBV20-1
TGCAGTGCTAGGAACAGGATATATAGCAATCAGCCCCAGCATTTT
CSARNRIYSNQPQHF
>few|.|TRBJ1-3|TRBV20-1
TGCAGTGCTTTCGGGGTTAGCTCTGGAAACACCATATATTTT
CSAFGVSSGNTIYF
>.|.|TRBJ2-6|TRBV5-1
TGCGCCAGCAGCTCCTCCCGGGTTGGGGCCAACGTCCTGACTTTC
CASSSSRVGANVLTF
>.|TRBD2|TRBJ2-7|TRBV20-1
TGCAGTGCCCCCCGGCTAGCGGCCTACGAGCAGTACTTC
CSAPRLAAYEQYF
>few|.|TRBJ2-7|TRBV28
TGTGCCAGCAGTGCGGACAGATATTCCTACGAGCAGTACTTC
CASSADRYSYEQYF
>once|.|TRBJ1-2|TRBV4-3
TGCGCCAGCAGCCAAGAAACGGCAGTTAACTATGGCTACACCTTC
CASSQETAVNYGYTF
>.|.|TRBJ1-5|TRBV30
TGTGCCTGGAGTGTCACTAATCAGCCCCAGCATTTT
CAWSVTNQPQHF
>few|.|TRBJ1-2|TRBV6-1
TGTGCCAGCAGTGAGGCAGCTAACTATGGCTACACCTTC
CASSEAANYGYTF
>few|.|TRBJ1-6|TRBV10-3
TGTGCCATCAGTGAGTCTGCAGGGAGCTCCTATAATTCACCCCTCCACTTT
CAISESAGSSYNSPLHF
>.|TRBD1|TRBJ1-1|TRBV12-3/TRBV12-4
TGTGCCAGCAGTCACAGGGGCGTCACTGAAGCTTTCTTT
CASSHRGVTEAFF
>.|TRBD2|TRBJ2-2|TRBV7-2
TGTGCCAGCAGCCTTCTAGCGGGAGCCGCCGGGGAGCTGTTTTTT
CASSLLAGAAGELFF
>.|.|TRBJ2-5|TRBV11-2
TGTGCCAGCAGCCCGATAGAAGTAAGGGGCCCTTGGGCGGAGACCCAGTACTTC
CASSPIEVRGPWAETQYF
>few|.|TRBJ1-6|TRBV12-3/TRBV12-4
TGTGCCAGCACTCTTGGCGGGACACAAAATTCACCCCTCCACTTT
CASTLGGTQNSPLHF
>few|.|TRBJ2-3|TRBV15
TGTGCCACCAGCATAACCACAGGAGATACGCAGTATTTT
CATSITTGDTQYF
>.|TRBD2|TRBJ2-3|TRBV10-3
TGTGCCATCACAGATAAGCGGGGGAGCGATACGCAGTATTTT
CAITDKRGSDTQYF
>.|.|TRBJ2-2|TRBV4-2
TGTGCCAGCAGCCAAACAGCAGGGAAGACCGGGGAGCTGTTTTTT
CASSQTAGKTGELFF
>few|.|TRBJ2-6|TRBV19
TGTGCCAGTACCCACTCTGGGGCCAACGTCCTGACTTTC
CASTHSGANVLTF
>.|TRBD2|TRBJ2-3|TRBV2
TGTGCCAGCAAGCACCGGGAGGTCCTAGCGAGCACAGATACGCAGTATTTT
CASKHREVLASTDTQYF
>few|TRBD1|TRBJ2-7|TRBV3-1
TGTGCCAGCAGCCACGGACAGGGCGAGCAGTACTTC
CASSHGQGEQYF